One sample yielded the 8 T cell receptor beta chains listed below, sequenced in a study of CD8 T cells in ankylosing spondylitis. MiXCR, applied by TCRdb to the 5' RACE reads, yields one record per CDR3 protein. This sample yields some 220,000 distinct CDR3 sequences, of which roughly a tenth are seen a single time; 2.5% to 3% belongs to the top ten. Sequenced input: blood, either unsorted or a sorted T cell fraction (not recorded which). These receptors were obtained from a male donor with ankylosing spondylitis or in good health (not recorded which).

This clonotype was picked up many times. J is TRBJ2-2 and V is TRBV5-1; D remains unclear. Germline assignment: CDR1 SGHRS and CDR2 YFSETQ. The CDR3 covers 14 residues. The germline V and J ends were trimmed by 4 bases and 4 bases, with 11 bases remaining between them. The CDR3 region has the DNA TGCGCCAGCAGCCCCTTCCGGACCACCGGGGAGCTGTTTTTT. Amino acids: CASSPFRTTGELFF.

The sample holds many counts of this clonotype. V is TRBV6-5 and J is TRBJ2-1; D is unclear. This CDR3 has 12 amino acids. Trimming cost V 2 bases and J 8 bases, with 7 bases left between them. Germline CDR1 reads MNHEY; CDR2 reads SVGAGI. The CDR3 DNA reads as TGTGCCAGCAGTTACCGTACATATGAGCAGTTCTTC. As protein: CASSYRTYEQFF.

This clonotype has at least ten counts. The chain recombines TRBV25-1 with TRBJ1-4, with D possibly matching TRBD1 (5 bases). CDR3 length: 15 residues. Trimming removed 3 bases from V and 7 bases from J, with 15 bases in between. CDR1 is MGHDK, CDR2 SYGVNS, per germline. The CDR3 loop is CASSDRASGSEKLFF. CDR3 DNA sequence: TGTGCCAGCAGTGACAGGGCTAGTGGTAGTGAAAAACTGTTTTTT.

This clonotype was counted at least ten times. V gene TRBV5-1 combines with J gene TRBJ2-3, with D maybe TRBD2 (5 bases). CDR1 is SGHRS and CDR2 is YFSETQ in the germline V gene. V lost 1 base and J 1 base, leaving 10 bases between the germline ends. The CDR3 sequence is 15 residues long. The CDR3 here is CASSLTGSRTDTQYF. The CDR3 region has the DNA TGCGCCAGCAGCTTGACGGGGTCCCGCACAGATACGCAGTATTTT. Full variable domain (rest looked up from reference TRBV5-1 and TRBJ2-3): KAGVTQTPRYLIKTRGQQVTLSCSPISGHRSVSWYQQTPGQGLQFLFEYFSETQRNKGNFPGRFSGRQFSNSRSEMNVSTLELGDSALYLCASSLTGSRTDTQYFGPGTRLTVL.

This clonotype was detected ten times or more. This rearrangement joins TRBV6-1 to TRBJ1-2; tentatively, D is TRBD1 (5 bases). The length of the CDR3 is 15 residues. CDR1 and CDR2 (germline): MNHNS, SASEGT. The V end lost 7 bases, the J end lost 8 bases, and 23 bases lay between the germline ends. Here the CDR3 reads CASTTVGEGTRGYTF. CDR3 sequence (DNA): TGTGCCAGCACCACAGTCGGGGAGGGGACGCGGGGCTACACCTTC.

This clonotype was found many times. The chain is built from TRBV5-1 and TRBJ1-5, with D maybe TRBD1 (5 bases). Germline V lookup: CDR1 SGHRS, CDR2 YFSETQ. The ends were cut back, 0 bases at V and 7 bases at J, with 14 bases in the middle. The CDR3 sequence is 15 residues long. In DNA, the CDR3 is TGCGCCAGCAGCTTGGACGGGGGTAGAAACCAGCCCCAGCATTTT. This codes for CASSLDGGRNQPQHF.

In this sample, this clonotype turned up many times. This chain links TRBV5-1 with TRBJ2-1; 12 bases align to TRBD2. Germline CDR1 is SGHRS and CDR2 is YFSETQ. Unmatched junction bases numbered 18, after V lost 3 bases and J lost 8 bases. This CDR3 is built from 19 residues. This CDR3 reads CASSSRGKILAGGPYEQFF. The CDR3 DNA reads TGCGCCAGCAGCTCCCGCGGTAAAATTCTAGCGGGAGGGCCATATGAGCAGTTCTTC.

There are many counts of this clonotype. V gene TRBV12-3 or TRBV12-4 combines with J gene TRBJ1-6; D remains unclear. With 5 bases removed from V and 0 bases from J, the gap between germline ends came to 11 bases. The CDR3 loop spans 16 amino acids. The CDR3 region is CASSPFGDSYNSPLHF. Written as DNA, the CDR3 is TGTGCCAGCAGTCCGTTCGGTGACTCCTATAATTCACCCCTCCACTTT.